The 24 T cell receptor beta chains below all came from one sample that was sequenced in a study of lymphopenia after photon versus proton radiotherapy. TCRdb's copy holds only in-frame clones and misses some; the assay was immunoSEQ multiplex PCR. Here the sample spans 35,000 to 40,000 clones, about 85% being singletons. Here the sequenced sample was peripheral blood, taken from a patient treated with photon-based radiotherapy. The receptors were sampled from a man aged 50-59 years with gastric cancer.

The V and J genes are TRBV4-1 and TRBJ2-2; 10 nucleotides agree with TRBD2. Germline CDR1 reads MGHRA; CDR2 reads YSYEKL. This CDR3 has 18 residues. The V gene end was trimmed by 1 base and the J gene end by 2 bases; junction bases not matched to a gene: 7. The CDR3 is CASSQAIGLAANTGELFF. The CDR3 DNA reads TGCGCCAGCAGCCAAGCTATAGGACTAGCGGCTAACACCGGGGAGCTGTTTTTT.

This clone was counted once. The rearrangement uses TRBV5-4 and TRBJ1-2; the D gene is possibly TRBD1 (6 bases). Germline CDR1 and CDR2: SGHNT and YYREEE (reference sequence). This CDR3 is 14 amino acids long. V was shortened by 1 base and J by 6 bases, with 13 bases between the two germline ends. CDR3 sequence: CASSLQGWEDGYTF. DNA for the CDR3: TGTGCCAGCAGCTTGCAGGGGTGGGAGGATGGCTACACCTTC.

This chain joins TRBV25-1 and TRBJ2-6, with 7 nucleotides matching TRBD1. V lost 8 bases and J lost 0; bases outside the gene matches: 10. Germline V gives CDR1 MGHDK, CDR2 SYGVNS. The CDR3 contains 17 residues. CDR3 bases: TGTGCCAGCCACCCCGGGACAGCATCCTCTGGGGCCAACGTCCTGACTTTC. Amino acid sequence: CASHPGTASSGANVLTF.

The chain recombines TRBV6-1 with TRBJ1-2; D might be TRBD1 (6 bases). The CDR3 is made up of 12 amino acids. Germline V gene sequence: CDR1 MNHNS, CDR2 SASEGT. This chain's CDR3 is CAANRENYGYTF. CDR3 in DNA: TGTGCGGCAAACAGGGAGAACTATGGCTACACCTTC.

The V gene is TRBV15, the J gene TRBJ1-3; D not certain. CDR1 is LNHNV and CDR2 is YYDKDF in the germline V gene (reference sequence). V dropped 0 bases and J dropped 0 bases, with 12 bases sitting between them. The CDR3 has 17 amino acids. CDR3 sequence: CATSRDRRVLSGNTIYF. The CDR3 nucleotides are TGTGCCACCAGCAGAGATAGGAGGGTTCTCTCTGGAAACACCATATATTTT.

V gene TRBV9 combines with J gene TRBJ1-2; unclear D gene. The CDR3 contains 13 residues. With 4 bases removed from V and 4 bases from J, the gap between germline ends came to 11 bases. Germline V gene sequence: CDR1 SGDLS, CDR2 YYNGEE. The CDR3: CASSRGIGYGYTF. CDR3 nucleotides: TGTGCCAGCAGCCGGGGAATCGGCTATGGCTACACCTTC.

The chain has TRBV9 and TRBJ2-3, with TRBD2 matching over 15 bases. Trimming took 0 bases from V and 3 from J; bases not matched to a gene: 2. The germline CDR1 and CDR2 sequences are SGDLS and YYNGEE. The CDR3 is made up of 17 amino acids. CDR3 bases: TGTGCCAGCAGCGTAGCGGGACTAGCGGGAGGAACAGATACGCAGTATTTT. Encoded protein: CASSVAGLAGGTDTQYF.

This chain links TRBV5-5 with TRBJ2-3; TRBD2 aligns across 12 bases. Germline CDR1 reads SGHKS; CDR2 reads YYEKEE (reference sequence). CDR3 size: 15 residues. V shed 2 bases and J 3 bases; nucleotides not matched to a gene: 1. The CDR3 is CASSFLAGGTDTQYF. For the CDR3, the DNA is TGTGCCAGCAGCTTTCTAGCGGGAGGGACAGATACGCAGTATTTT.

This chain connects TRBV27 to TRBJ1-5, with TRBD1 identical over 8 bases. Per germline, CDR1 MNHEY and CDR2 SMNVEV (reference sequence). The CDR3 consists of 16 residues. Trimming at V came to 0 bases and at J to 7 bases, leaving 8 bases not matched to a gene. CDR3: CASSLSRTGYDQPQHF. CDR3 nucleotide sequence: TGTGCCAGCAGTTTATCGAGGACAGGGTATGACCAGCCCCAGCATTTT.

The rearrangement joins TRBV6-4 to TRBJ1-1; D may be TRBD1 (6 bases). V was pared by 6 bases and J by 0 bases, with 8 bases between. There are 13 residues in the CDR3. In germline, CDR1 is MRHNA, CDR2 SNTAGT. The CDR3 loop reads CASRGHLNTEAFF. In DNA form, the CDR3 reads TGTGCCAGCAGGGGACACCTGAACACTGAAGCTTTCTTT.

In this sample, this clone turned up once. V is TRBV19 and J is TRBJ2-5; possibly TRBD1 or TRBD2 for D (5 bases each). V was clipped by 7 bases and J by 7 bases, with 16 bases between them. Germline CDR1 LNHDA, CDR2 SQIVND (reference sequence). The CDR3 contains 13 residues. CDR3 in amino acids: CASTGTEEGTQYF. DNA of the CDR3: TGTGCCAGTACCGGGACGGAGGAAGGGACCCAGTACTTC.

The chain uses TRBV19 and TRBJ2-1, with D tentatively TRBD1 or TRBD2 (5 bases each). Germline-derived CDR1 and CDR2 are LNHDA and SQIVND (reference sequence). Trimming took 3 bases from V and 1 from J, leaving 10 bases between them. The CDR3 spans 15 residues. The CDR3 bases are TGTGCCAGTAGTATTGGGACGGGATCCTACAATGAGCAGTTCTTC. This sequence encodes CASSIGTGSYNEQFF.

The chain carries TRBV19 and TRBJ1-4; D perhaps matches TRBD1 (5 bases). V lost 5 bases and J lost 6, with 10 bases in between. The CDR3 has 13 residues. Germline V gene data show CDR1 as LNHDA and CDR2 as SQIVND (reference sequence). This chain's CDR3 is CASSGTEDEKLFF. Here the CDR3 DNA reads TGTGCCAGTAGTGGGACGGAGGATGAAAAACTGTTTTTT.

This rearrangement joins TRBV6-4 to TRBJ2-2; tentative D call: TRBD1 (6 bases). The germline CDR1 and CDR2 sequences are MRHNA and SNTAGT. CDR3 size: 14 residues. V was trimmed by 5 bases and J by 5 bases, leaving 12 bases between them. Here the CDR3 reads CASSTTGGTGELFF. The CDR3 DNA reads as TGTGCCAGCAGTACGACAGGAGGTACCGGGGAGCTGTTTTTT.

This clone was seen a handful of times. V and J are TRBV7-2 and TRBJ2-3; weak D call: TRBD2 (6 bases). This CDR3 is 16 amino acids long. Germline lookup yields CDR1 SGHTA and CDR2 FQGNSA. Trimming removed 3 bases from V and 5 bases from J, with 18 bases in between. The CDR3 region is CASSFFARGLQDTQYF. CDR3 bases: TGTGCCAGCAGCTTTTTCGCGCGGGGACTCCAAGATACGCAGTATTTT.

This chain links TRBV9 with TRBJ2-2; 7 nucleotides agree with TRBD2. The CDR3 sequence is 13 residues long. Per germline, CDR1 SGDLS and CDR2 YYNGEE. The J segment lost 7 bases and the V segment lost 1 base, leaving 1 base of the junction unmatched. CDR3 sequence reads: CASSVREGGELFF. Written as DNA, the CDR3 is TGTGCCAGCAGCGTAAGGGAGGGCGGGGAGCTGTTTTTT.

This clone was observed a single time. The CDR3 DNA follows: TGTGCCAGCTCACCGAGGAGACAGACCCAAGAGACCCAGTACTTC. As protein: CASSPRRQTQETQYF. V gene TRBV18 combines with J gene TRBJ2-5, with a tentative D call TRBD1 (5 bases). This CDR3 is built from 15 residues. Germline V gene sequence: CDR1 KGHSH, CDR2 LQKENI. V dropped 3 bases and J dropped 1 base, with 12 bases sitting between them.

This clone was seen once. The chain combines TRBV4-1 with TRBJ2-3; weak D call: TRBD1 (5 bases). Per germline, CDR1 MGHRA and CDR2 YSYEKL. V dropped 0 bases and J dropped 5 bases, with 9 bases sitting between them. This CDR3 spans 14 amino acids. The CDR3 loop reads CASSQDQRGDTQYF. The CDR3 bases are TGCGCCAGCAGCCAAGATCAAAGGGGAGATACGCAGTATTTT.

This clone was observed a single time. J is TRBJ2-3 and V is TRBV19; no firm D call. The CDR3 loop spans 13 amino acids. Germline V gene sequence: CDR1 LNHDA, CDR2 SQIVND (reference sequence). V lost 10 bases to trimming and J lost 8 bases, with 19 bases between them. The CDR3 DNA sequence: TGTGCCACCCGAGATACGGGCCACGGTACGCAGTATTTT. Its translation: CATRDTGHGTQYF.

V and J are TRBV7-2 and TRBJ1-2, with 10 bases aligning to TRBD1. Germline assignment: CDR1 SGHTA and CDR2 FQGNSA. With 5 bases clipped from V and 1 base from J, the junction kept 7 bases outside the gene matches. This CDR3 has 16 residues. This chain's CDR3 is CASSPGQGTFNYGYTF. The CDR3 DNA sequence: TGTGCCAGCAGCCCGGGACAGGGGACGTTTAACTATGGCTACACCTTC.

The chain carries TRBV11-2 and TRBJ2-2, with D tentatively TRBD1 (6 bases). Trimming removed 8 bases from V and 1 base from J, with 14 bases in between. Per germline, CDR1 SGHAT and CDR2 FQNNGV. The CDR3 totals 15 residues. Written as DNA, the CDR3 is TGTGCCAGCGGGGAAGACAGGCTGAACACCGGGGAGCTGTTTTTT. Protein sequence: CASGEDRLNTGELFF.

This chain connects TRBV27 to TRBJ2-1; 7 bases line up with TRBD2. Germline loops: CDR1 MNHEY, CDR2 SMNVEV (reference sequence). CDR3 length equals 16 residues. Trimming removed 5 bases from V and 0 bases from J; junction bases left unmatched: 7. The CDR3, as DNA: TGTGCCAGCAGTATCCGGGACTACTACTCCTACAATGAGCAGTTCTTC. Its protein product is CASSIRDYYSYNEQFF.

This chain uses TRBV6-1 with TRBJ1-2, with 9 bases identical to TRBD1. The CDR3 covers 15 residues. The trim removed 6 bases at V and 1 base at J, leaving 6 bases unmatched. Germline CDR1 is MNHNS and CDR2 is SASEGT. Written as DNA, the CDR3 is TGTGCCAGCAGGCCACAGGGGGCTGGTAACTATGGCTACACCTTC. Translated: CASRPQGAGNYGYTF.

This clone was counted a few times. The CDR3, as DNA: TGTGCCTGGAGTGGAACATGGGGAACTGAAGCTTTCTTT. Its translation is CAWSGTWGTEAFF. The genes are TRBV30 and TRBJ1-1; D is undetermined. Trimming took 1 base from V and 5 from J, leaving 11 bases between them. The CDR3 is 13 residues long. Germline V gene lookup returns CDR1 GTSNPN and CDR2 SVGIG (reference sequence). The full variable domain, completed using reference TRBV30 and TRBJ1-1, is SQTIHQWPATLVQPVGSPLSLECTVEGTSNPNLYWYRQAAGRGLQLLFYSVGIGQISSEVPQNLSASRPQDRQFILSSKKLLLSDSGFYLCAWSGTWGTEAFFGQGTRLTVV.